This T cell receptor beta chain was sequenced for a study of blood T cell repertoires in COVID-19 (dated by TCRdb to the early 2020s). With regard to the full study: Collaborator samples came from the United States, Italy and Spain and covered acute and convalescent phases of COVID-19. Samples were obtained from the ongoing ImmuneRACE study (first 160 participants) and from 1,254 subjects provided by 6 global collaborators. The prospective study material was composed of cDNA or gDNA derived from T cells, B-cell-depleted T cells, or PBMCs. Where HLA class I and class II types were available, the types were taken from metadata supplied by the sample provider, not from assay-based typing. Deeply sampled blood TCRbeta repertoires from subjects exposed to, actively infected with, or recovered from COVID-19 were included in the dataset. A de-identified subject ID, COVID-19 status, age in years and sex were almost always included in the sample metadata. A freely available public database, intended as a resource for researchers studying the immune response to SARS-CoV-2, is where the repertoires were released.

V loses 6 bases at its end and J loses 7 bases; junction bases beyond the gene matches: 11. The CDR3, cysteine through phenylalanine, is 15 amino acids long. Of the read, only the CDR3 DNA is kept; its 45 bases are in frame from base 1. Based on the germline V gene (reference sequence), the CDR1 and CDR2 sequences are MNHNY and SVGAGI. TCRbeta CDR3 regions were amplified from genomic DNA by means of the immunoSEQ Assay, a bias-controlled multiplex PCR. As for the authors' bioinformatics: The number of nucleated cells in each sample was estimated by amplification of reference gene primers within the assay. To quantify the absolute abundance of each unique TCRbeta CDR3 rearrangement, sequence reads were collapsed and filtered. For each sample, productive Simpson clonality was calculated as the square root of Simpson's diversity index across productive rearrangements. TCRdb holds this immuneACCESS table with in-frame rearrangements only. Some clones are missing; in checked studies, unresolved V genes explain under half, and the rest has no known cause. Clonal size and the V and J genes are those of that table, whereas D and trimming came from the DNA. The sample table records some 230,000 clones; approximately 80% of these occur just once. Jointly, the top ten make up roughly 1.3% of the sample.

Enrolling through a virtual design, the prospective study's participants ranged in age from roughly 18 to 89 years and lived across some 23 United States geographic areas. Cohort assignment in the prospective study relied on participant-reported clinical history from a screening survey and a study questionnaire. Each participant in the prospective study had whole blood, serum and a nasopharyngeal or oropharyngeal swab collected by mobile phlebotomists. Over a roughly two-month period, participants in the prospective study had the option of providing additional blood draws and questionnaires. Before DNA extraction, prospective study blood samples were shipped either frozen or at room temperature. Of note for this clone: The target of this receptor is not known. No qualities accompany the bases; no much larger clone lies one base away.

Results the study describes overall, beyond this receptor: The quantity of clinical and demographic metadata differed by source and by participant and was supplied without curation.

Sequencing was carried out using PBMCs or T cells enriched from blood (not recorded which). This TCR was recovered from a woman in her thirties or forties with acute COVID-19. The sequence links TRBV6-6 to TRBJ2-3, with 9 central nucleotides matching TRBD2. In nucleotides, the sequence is TGTGCCAGCAGGCCCCTAGCGGGGAAGGGGAATACGCAGTATTTT. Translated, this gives CASRPLAGKGNTQYF.